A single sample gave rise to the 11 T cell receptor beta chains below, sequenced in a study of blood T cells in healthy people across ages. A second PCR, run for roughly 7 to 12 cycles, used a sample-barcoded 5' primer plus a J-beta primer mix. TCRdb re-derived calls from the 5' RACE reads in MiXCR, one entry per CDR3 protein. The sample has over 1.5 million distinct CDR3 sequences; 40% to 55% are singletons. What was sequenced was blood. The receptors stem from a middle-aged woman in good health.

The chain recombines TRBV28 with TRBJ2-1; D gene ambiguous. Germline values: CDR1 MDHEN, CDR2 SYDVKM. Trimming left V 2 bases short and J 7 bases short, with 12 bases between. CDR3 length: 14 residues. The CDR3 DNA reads TGTGCCAGCAGTTTAGAATTTCCTCAAAATGAGCAGTTCTTC. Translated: CASSLEFPQNEQFF.

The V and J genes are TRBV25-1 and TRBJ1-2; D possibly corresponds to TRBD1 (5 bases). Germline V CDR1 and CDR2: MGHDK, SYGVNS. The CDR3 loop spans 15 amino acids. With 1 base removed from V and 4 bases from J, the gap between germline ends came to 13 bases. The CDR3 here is CASSELGGSGYGYTF. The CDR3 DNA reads TGTGCCAGCAGTGAATTGGGGGGTTCGGGCTATGGCTACACCTTC.

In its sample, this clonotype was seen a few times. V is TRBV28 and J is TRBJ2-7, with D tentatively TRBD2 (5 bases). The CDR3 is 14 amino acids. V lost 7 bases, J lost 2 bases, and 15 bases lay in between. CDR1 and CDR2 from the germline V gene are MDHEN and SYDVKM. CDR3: CASTGSAVTYEQYF. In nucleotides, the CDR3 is TGTGCCAGCACGGGATCCGCAGTTACCTACGAGCAGTACTTC.

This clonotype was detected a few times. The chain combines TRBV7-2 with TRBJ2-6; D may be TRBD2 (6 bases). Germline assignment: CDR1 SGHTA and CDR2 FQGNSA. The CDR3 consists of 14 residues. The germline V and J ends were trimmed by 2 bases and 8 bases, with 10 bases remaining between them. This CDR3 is CASSLTRDSNVLTF. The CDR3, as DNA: TGTGCCAGCAGCTTAACCCGGGACTCCAACGTCCTGACTTTC.

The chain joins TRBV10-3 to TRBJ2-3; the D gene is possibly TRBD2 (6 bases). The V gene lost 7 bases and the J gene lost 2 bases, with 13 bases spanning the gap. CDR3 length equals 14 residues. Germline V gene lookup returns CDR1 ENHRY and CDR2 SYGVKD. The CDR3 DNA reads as TGTGCCATCACGGAGGGACCAAACACAGATACGCAGTATTTT. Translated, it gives CAITEGPNTDTQYF.

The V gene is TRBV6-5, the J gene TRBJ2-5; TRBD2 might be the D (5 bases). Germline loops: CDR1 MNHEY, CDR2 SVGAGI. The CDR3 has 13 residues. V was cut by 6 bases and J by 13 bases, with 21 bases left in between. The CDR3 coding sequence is TGTGCCAGCAGACGACGGCCCCGAGGGTTGGCGTACTTC. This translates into CASRRRPRGLAYF.

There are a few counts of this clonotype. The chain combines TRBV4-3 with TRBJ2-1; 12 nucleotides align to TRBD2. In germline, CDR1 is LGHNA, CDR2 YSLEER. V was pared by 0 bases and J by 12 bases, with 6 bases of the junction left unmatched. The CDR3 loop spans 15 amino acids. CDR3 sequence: CASSQDTLAGGRQFF. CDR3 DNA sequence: TGCGCCAGCAGCCAAGATACACTAGCGGGGGGCAGGCAGTTCTTC.

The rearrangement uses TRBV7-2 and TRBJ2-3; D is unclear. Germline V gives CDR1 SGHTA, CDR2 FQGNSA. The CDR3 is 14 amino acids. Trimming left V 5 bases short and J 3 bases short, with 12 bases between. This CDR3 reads CASSPAGVTDTQYF. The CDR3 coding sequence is TGTGCCAGCAGCCCGGCAGGTGTTACAGATACGCAGTATTTT.

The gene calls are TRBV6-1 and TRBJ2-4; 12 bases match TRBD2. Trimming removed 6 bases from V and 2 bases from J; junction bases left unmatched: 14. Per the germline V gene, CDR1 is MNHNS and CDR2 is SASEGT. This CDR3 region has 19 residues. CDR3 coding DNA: TGTGCCAGCAGCAACACAATGACTAGCGGGGGATGGACCAAAAACATTCAGTACTTC. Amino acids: CASSNTMTSGGWTKNIQYF.

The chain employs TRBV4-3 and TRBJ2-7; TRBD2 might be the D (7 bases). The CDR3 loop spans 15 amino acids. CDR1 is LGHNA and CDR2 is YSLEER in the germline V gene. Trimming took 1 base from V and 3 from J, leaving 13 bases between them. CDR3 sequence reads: CASSQVRGGVYEQYF. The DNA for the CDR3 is TGCGCCAGCAGCCAAGTAAGGGGGGGGGTCTACGAGCAGTACTTC.

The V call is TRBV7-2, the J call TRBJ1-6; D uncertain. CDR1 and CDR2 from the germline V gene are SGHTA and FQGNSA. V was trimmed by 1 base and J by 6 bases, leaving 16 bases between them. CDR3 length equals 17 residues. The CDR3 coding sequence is TGTGCCAGCAGCTTAGTTGTGAGGAACAGTGCTAATTCACCCCTCCACTTT. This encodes CASSLVVRNSANSPLHF.